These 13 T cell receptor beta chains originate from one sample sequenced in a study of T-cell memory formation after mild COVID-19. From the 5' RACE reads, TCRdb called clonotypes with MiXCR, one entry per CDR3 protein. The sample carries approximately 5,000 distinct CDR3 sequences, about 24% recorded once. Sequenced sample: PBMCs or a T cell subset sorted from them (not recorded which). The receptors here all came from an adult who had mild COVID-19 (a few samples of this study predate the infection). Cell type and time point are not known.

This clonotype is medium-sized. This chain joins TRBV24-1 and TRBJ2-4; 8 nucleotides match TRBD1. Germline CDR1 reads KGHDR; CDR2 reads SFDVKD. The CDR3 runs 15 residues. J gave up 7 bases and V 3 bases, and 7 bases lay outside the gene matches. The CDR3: CATSDPGGAGNIQYF. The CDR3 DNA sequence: TGTGCCACCAGTGATCCAGGGGGCGCGGGGAACATTCAGTACTTC.

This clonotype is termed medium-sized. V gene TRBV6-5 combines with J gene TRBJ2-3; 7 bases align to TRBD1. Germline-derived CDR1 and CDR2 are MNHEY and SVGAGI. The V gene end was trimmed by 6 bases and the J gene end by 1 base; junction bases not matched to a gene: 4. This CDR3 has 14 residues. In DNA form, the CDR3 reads TGTGCCAGCAGAACTACAGGGGGCACAGATACGCAGTATTTT. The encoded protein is CASRTTGGTDTQYF.

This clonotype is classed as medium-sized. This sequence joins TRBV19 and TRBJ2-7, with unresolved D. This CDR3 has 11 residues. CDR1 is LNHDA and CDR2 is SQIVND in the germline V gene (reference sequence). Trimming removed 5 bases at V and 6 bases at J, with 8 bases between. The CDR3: CASSLGPEQYF. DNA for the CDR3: TGTGCCAGTAGTCTCGGACCCGAGCAGTACTTC.

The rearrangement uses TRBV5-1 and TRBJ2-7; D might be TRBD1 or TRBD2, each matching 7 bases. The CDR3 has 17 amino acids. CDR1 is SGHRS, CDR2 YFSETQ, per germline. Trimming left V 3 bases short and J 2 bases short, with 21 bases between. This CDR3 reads CASSYRDSGVATYEQYF. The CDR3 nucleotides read TGCGCCAGCAGCTACCGGGACAGCGGGGTAGCAACCTACGAGCAGTACTTC.

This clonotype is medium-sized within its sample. CDR3 sequence reads: CASSQDRTGRADTQYF. The CDR3 nucleotides read TGCGCCAGCAGCCAAGATCGTACAGGGAGGGCAGATACGCAGTATTTT. The chain recombines TRBV4-3 with TRBJ2-3; D is possibly TRBD2 (7 bases). Trimming took 0 bases from V and 4 from J, leaving 14 bases between them. The germline V gene has CDR1 LGHNA and CDR2 YSLEER. The CDR3 is made up of 16 amino acids.

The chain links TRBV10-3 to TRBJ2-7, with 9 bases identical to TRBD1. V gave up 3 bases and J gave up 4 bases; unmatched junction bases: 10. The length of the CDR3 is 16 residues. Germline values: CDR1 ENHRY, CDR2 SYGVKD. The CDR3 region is CAISDPRDREAYEQYF. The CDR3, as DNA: TGTGCCATCAGTGATCCCCGGGACAGGGAGGCATACGAGCAGTACTTC.

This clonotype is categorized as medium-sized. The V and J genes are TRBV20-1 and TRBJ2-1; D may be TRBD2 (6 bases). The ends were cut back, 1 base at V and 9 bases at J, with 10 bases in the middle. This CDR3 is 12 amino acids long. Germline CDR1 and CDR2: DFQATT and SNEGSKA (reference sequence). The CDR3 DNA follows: TGCAGTGCTAGAGCCGCGGGGATTGAGCAGTTCTTC. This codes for CSARAAGIEQFF.

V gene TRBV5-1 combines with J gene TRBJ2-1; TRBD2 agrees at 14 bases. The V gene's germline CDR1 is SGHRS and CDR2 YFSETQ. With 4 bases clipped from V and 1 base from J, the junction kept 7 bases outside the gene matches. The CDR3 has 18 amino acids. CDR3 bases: TGCGCCAGCAGCCCCGGACTAGCGGGGGGTAGGTCCTACAATGAGCAGTTCTTC. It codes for CASSPGLAGGRSYNEQFF.

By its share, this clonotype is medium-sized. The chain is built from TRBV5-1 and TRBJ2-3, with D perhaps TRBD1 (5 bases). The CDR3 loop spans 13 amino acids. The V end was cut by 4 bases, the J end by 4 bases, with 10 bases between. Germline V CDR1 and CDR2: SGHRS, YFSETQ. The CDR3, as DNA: TGCGCCAGCAGCCAGGGCACGGCAGATACGCAGTATTTT. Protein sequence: CASSQGTADTQYF. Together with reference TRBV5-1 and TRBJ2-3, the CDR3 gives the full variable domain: KAGVTQTPRYLIKTRGQQVTLSCSPISGHRSVSWYQQTPGQGLQFLFEYFSETQRNKGNFPGRFSGRQFSNSRSEMNVSTLELGDSALYLCASSQGTADTQYFGPGTRLTVL.

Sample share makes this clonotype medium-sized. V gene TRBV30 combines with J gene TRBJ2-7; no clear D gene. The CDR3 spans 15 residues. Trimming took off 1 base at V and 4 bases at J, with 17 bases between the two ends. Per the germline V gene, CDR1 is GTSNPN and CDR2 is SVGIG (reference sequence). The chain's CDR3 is CAWSATSDLAYEQYF. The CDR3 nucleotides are TGTGCCTGGAGTGCAACTTCAGACTTGGCTTACGAGCAGTACTTC. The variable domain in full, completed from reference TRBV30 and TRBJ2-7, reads SQTIHQWPATLVQPVGSPLSLECTVEGTSNPNLYWYRQAAGRGLQLLFYSVGIGQISSEVPQNLSASRPQDRQFILSSKKLLLSDSGFYLCAWSATSDLAYEQYFGPGTRLTVT.

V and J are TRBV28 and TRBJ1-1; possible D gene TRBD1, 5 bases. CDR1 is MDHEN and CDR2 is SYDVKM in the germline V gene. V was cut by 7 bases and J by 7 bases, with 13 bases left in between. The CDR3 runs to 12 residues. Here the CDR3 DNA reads TGTGCCAGCACCTCTCGGGGGAGTGAAGCTTTCTTT. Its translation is CASTSRGSEAFF.

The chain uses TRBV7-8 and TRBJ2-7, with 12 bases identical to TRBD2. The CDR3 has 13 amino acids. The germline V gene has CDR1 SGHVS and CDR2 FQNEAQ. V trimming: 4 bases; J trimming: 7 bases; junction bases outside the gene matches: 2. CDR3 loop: CASSWLAGGEQYF. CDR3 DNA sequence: TGTGCCAGCAGCTGGCTAGCGGGAGGGGAGCAGTACTTC.

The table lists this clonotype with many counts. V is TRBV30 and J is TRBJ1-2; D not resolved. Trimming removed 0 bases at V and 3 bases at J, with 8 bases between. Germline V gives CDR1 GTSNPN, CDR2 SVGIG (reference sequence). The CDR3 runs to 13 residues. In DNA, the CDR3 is TGTGCCTGGAGTGTACGCAGCCACTATGGCTACACCTTC. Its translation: CAWSVRSHYGYTF.